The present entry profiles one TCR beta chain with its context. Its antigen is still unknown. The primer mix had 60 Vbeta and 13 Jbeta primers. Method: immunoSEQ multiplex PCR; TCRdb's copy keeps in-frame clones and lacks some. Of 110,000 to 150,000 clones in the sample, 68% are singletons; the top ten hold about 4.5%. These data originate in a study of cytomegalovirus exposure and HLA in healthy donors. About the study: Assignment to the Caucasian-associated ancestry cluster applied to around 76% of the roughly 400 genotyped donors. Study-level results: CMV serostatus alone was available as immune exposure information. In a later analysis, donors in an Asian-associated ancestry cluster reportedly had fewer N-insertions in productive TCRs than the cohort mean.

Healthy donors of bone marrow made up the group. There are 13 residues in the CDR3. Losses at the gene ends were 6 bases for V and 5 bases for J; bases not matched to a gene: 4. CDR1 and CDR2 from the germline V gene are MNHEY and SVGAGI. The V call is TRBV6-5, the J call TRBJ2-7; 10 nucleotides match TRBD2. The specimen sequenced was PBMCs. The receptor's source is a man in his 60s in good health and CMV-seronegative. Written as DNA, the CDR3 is TGTGCCAGCAGACTAGCGGGACCCCACGAGCAGTACTTC. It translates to CASRLAGPHEQYF.